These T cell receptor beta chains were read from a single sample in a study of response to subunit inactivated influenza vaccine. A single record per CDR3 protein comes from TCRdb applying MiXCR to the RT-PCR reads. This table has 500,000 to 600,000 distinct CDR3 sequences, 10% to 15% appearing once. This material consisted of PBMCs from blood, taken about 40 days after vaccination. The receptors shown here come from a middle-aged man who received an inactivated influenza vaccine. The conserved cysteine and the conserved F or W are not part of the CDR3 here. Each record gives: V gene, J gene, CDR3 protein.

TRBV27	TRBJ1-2	ASSSIFIPGRVYGYT
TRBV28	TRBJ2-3	ASSPLNVDTQY
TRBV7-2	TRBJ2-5	ASSPGTRETQY
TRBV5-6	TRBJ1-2	ASSPTDYGYT
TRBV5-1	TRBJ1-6	ASSLEAGGRSPLH
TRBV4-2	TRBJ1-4	ASSQEGFNEKLF
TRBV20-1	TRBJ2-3	SASGVWSTDTQY
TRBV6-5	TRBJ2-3	ASSSLAGTEDTQY
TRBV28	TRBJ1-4	ASRPTGGSNEKLF
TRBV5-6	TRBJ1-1	ASSFGYLNTEAF
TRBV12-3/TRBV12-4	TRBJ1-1	ASSLRTGSLGTEAF